The 9 T cell receptor beta chains below all came from one sample that was sequenced in a study of human T cells and chemical hapten exposure. MiXCR, run by TCRdb on the RACE reads, gives a single entry per CDR3 protein. The data show 80,000 to 95,000 distinct CDR3 sequences, around 9.5% seen once. Time point reported: pre-sensitization, week 0. Treatment described: therapeutic diphenylcyclopropenone sensitization with weekly scalp DPC. This sample comprised whole blood, obtained in connection with sensitization to the hapten diphenylcyclopropenone (DPC). These receptors originate from a middle-aged woman with alopecia areata. Some clones in this sample may be carry-over from other donors' samples.

This clonotype was counted at least ten times. This chain uses TRBV2 with TRBJ1-1; D call uncertain. This CDR3 spans 13 amino acids. CDR1 is SNHLY, CDR2 FYNNEI, per germline. Trimming took 3 bases from V and 2 from J, leaving 7 bases between them. As DNA, the CDR3 is TGTGCCAGCAGTGACGAGTACAACACTGAAGCTTTCTTT. Protein product: CASSDEYNTEAFF. The full variable domain, completed using reference TRBV2 and TRBJ1-1, is EPEVTQTPSHQVTQMGQEVILRCVPISNHLYFYWYRQILGQKVEFLVSFYNNEISEKSEIFDDQFSVERPDGSNFTLKIRSTKLEDSAMYFCASSDEYNTEAFFGQGTRLTVV.

The chain joins TRBV4-1 to TRBJ2-1; 10 bases are shared with TRBD2. TRBJ2-7 matches the DNA end more closely, so the J call is doubtful. The CDR3 is made up of 16 amino acids. Germline V CDR1 and CDR2: MGHRA, YSYEKL. The CDR3 sequence is CASSLTGTSVYNEQYF. CDR3 sequence (DNA): TGCGCCAGCAGCCTAACCGGGACTAGCGTCTACAATGAGCAGTACTTC.

The V call is TRBV3-1, the J call TRBJ1-1; perhaps TRBD1 as D (5 bases). V was pared by 1 base and J by 11 bases, with 11 bases between. CDR1 and CDR2 (germline): LGHDT, YNNKEL (reference sequence). CDR3 length equals 12 residues. CDR3 amino acids: CASSQVAGLAFF. DNA of the CDR3: TGTGCCAGCAGCCAAGTAGCAGGGTTGGCTTTCTTT.

The table lists this clonotype with a few counts. V usage is TRBV11-2 and J usage is TRBJ2-1; D is unclear. Germline-derived CDR1 and CDR2 are SGHAT and FQNNGV. The CDR3 runs to 11 residues. The germline V and J ends were trimmed by 5 bases and 6 bases, with 5 bases remaining between them. The CDR3 nucleotides are TGTGCCAGCAGCGCCGCCAATGAGCAGTTCTTC. Translated: CASSAANEQFF.

This clonotype was detected a few times. The rearrangement uses TRBV4-3 and TRBJ2-3; D gene uncertain. V lost 0 bases and J 0 bases, leaving 13 bases between the germline ends. The germline CDR1 and CDR2 sequences are LGHNA and YSLEER. The CDR3 consists of 17 residues. CDR3 DNA: TGCGCCAGCAGCCAAGATGGACCGAAGGGAAGCACAGATACGCAGTATTTT. Translating gives CASSQDGPKGSTDTQYF.

This clonotype has a handful of counts. V and J are TRBV7-2 and TRBJ2-1; D is possibly TRBD1 or TRBD2 (6 bases each). The V end was cut by 6 bases, the J end by 8 bases, with 23 bases between. CDR1 is SGHTA and CDR2 is FQGNSA in the germline V gene. There are 16 residues in the CDR3. The CDR3 loop reads CASSSARDTRRDEQFF. The CDR3 DNA reads TGTGCCAGCAGTTCTGCCCGGGACACCCGGAGGGATGAGCAGTTCTTC.

This clonotype was observed a few times. The chain uses TRBV3-1 and TRBJ2-3; D not certain. Trimming took 4 bases from V and 1 from J, leaving 9 bases between them. Germline lookup yields CDR1 LGHDT and CDR2 YNNKEL (reference sequence). CDR3 length equals 14 residues. The CDR3, as DNA: TGTGCCAGCAGCCTAGCCGACGGCACAGATACGCAGTATTTT. Translation: CASSLADGTDTQYF.

This clonotype occurred many times. The V and J genes are TRBV7-3 and TRBJ1-1; D remains ambiguous. The germline V gene has CDR1 SGHTA and CDR2 FQGTGA. This CDR3 has 13 residues. Trimming pared 2 bases from V and 2 bases from J, leaving 6 bases between. The CDR3 DNA reads as TGTGCCAGCAGCTTAGCGTTAAACACTGAAGCTTTCTTT. Translated: CASSLALNTEAFF.

This clonotype has ten or more counts. This chain links TRBV6-1 with TRBJ2-3; 11 positions match TRBD2. The CDR3 is 16 amino acids. V lost 8 bases, J lost 8 bases, and 15 bases stayed unmatched. Germline V CDR1 and CDR2: MNHNS, SASEGT. CDR3 loop: CASGRGLAAGMVTQYF. The DNA for the CDR3 is TGTGCCAGCGGGAGGGGACTAGCGGCGGGGATGGTTACGCAGTATTTT.